The 23 T cell receptor beta chains listed next were all sequenced from one sample in a study of vaccination and CD4 T cells after COVID-19. Treatment meaning: roughly ten-day PBMC culture with coronavirus spike peptide pools or control peptides (ViraFEST assay). With the Oncomine TCR Beta short-read assay, DNA from cultured CD4+ T cells was sequenced. TCRdb fed the PCR reads into MiXCR, producing one record per CDR3 protein. The table lists 15,000 to 20,000 distinct CDR3 sequences, roughly 60% of them singletons. The antigens for these receptors are not known. Sequencing was performed on CD4+ T cells from blood, cultured in vitro. These receptors originate from a human donor who had recovered from COVID-19.

The rearrangement uses TRBV28 and TRBJ1-6; maybe TRBD1 (5 bases). The germline gives CDR1 MDHEN, CDR2 SYDVKM. The CDR3 is made up of 20 amino acids. The germline V and J ends were trimmed by 2 bases and 2 bases, with 22 bases remaining between them. DNA of the CDR3: TGTGCCAGCAGTTTACCGGTCGGCAGAGCAGGGAGCGCCTATAATTCACCCCTCCACTTT. The encoded protein is CASSLPVGRAGSAYNSPLHF.

The genes are TRBV6-1 and TRBJ1-5, with a weak D call TRBD1 (5 bases). CDR3 length: 14 residues. Germline V gives CDR1 MNHNS, CDR2 SASEGT. V lost 7 bases to trimming and J lost 5 bases, with 15 bases between them. The CDR3 DNA is TGTGCCAGCACCCCAGAGTGGGGACATCAGCCCCAGCATTTT. Translation gives CASTPEWGHQPQHF.

V and J are TRBV6-5 and TRBJ2-7; D gene unclear. The V gene's germline CDR1 is MNHEY and CDR2 SVGAGI. The CDR3 is made up of 14 amino acids. V was clipped by 0 bases and J by 2 bases, with 8 bases between them. The CDR3 protein is CASSYSLGPYEQYF. Here the CDR3 DNA reads TGTGCCAGCAGTTACTCGCTAGGCCCCTACGAGCAGTACTTC.

This chain links TRBV24-1 with TRBJ2-3; D uncertain. V was pared by 2 bases and J by 2 bases, with 10 bases between. CDR1 and CDR2 (germline): KGHDR, SFDVKD. The CDR3 length is 15 residues. CDR3 sequence: CATSDSTGYTDTQYF. Written as DNA, the CDR3 is TGTGCCACCAGTGATTCTACGGGTTACACAGATACGCAGTATTTT.

The V and J genes are TRBV30 and TRBJ1-4, with 7 bases that match TRBD1. Germline V gene sequence: CDR1 GTSNPN, CDR2 SVGIG (reference sequence). After removal of 0 bases from V and 8 bases from J, the junction contained 6 bases not matched to a gene. The CDR3 is 14 residues long. CDR3 DNA sequence: TGTGCCTGGAGTGTTGGAGGGGGCAGCGAAAAACTGTTTTTT. Protein product: CAWSVGGGSEKLFF.

The rearrangement links TRBV5-1 to TRBJ2-3; 8 bases match TRBD1. The CDR3 is 15 amino acids. The junction had 4 bases not matched to a gene; V was cut back by 2 bases and J by 2 bases. CDR1 and CDR2 (germline): SGHRS, YFSETQ. CDR3 nucleotide sequence: TGCGCCAGCAGCTTAGGGGACAGGTCCACAGATACGCAGTATTTT. This sequence encodes CASSLGDRSTDTQYF.

The chain carries TRBV28 and TRBJ2-7, with unresolved D. V was clipped by 1 base and J by 3 bases, with 4 bases between them. CDR3 length: 12 amino acids. CDR1 is MDHEN, CDR2 SYDVKM, per germline. The CDR3 DNA reads TGTGCCAGCAGTTTATTGAGCTACGAGCAGTACTTC. It is translated as CASSLLSYEQYF.

The chain employs TRBV20-1 and TRBJ1-2; tentative D call: TRBD1 (5 bases). This CDR3 contains 14 residues. Germline V gene lookup returns CDR1 DFQATT and CDR2 SNEGSKA (reference sequence). Trimming left V 6 bases short and J 5 bases short, with 19 bases between. CDR3 DNA sequence: TGCAGTGCCAAGGGGCAGGGTGGCGGGTATGGCTACACCTTC. It codes for CSAKGQGGGYGYTF.

V gene TRBV5-8 combines with J gene TRBJ1-6; D is unresolved. Germline V gives CDR1 SGHTS, CDR2 YDEGEE. The CDR3 has 13 amino acids. V was shortened by 0 bases and J by 6 bases, with 4 bases between the two germline ends. CDR3 loop: CASSLDGNSPLHF. CDR3 coding DNA: TGTGCCAGCAGCTTGGACGGTAATTCACCCCTCCACTTT.

The V call is TRBV27, the J call TRBJ1-2; 7 bases align to TRBD1. Germline trimming cut 6 bases from V and 2 bases from J; bases unmatched to any gene: 3. Per germline, CDR1 MNHEY and CDR2 SMNVEV (reference sequence). This CDR3 spans 13 amino acids. The CDR3 sequence is CASREQGNYGYTF. CDR3 in DNA: TGTGCCAGCAGGGAACAGGGGAACTATGGCTACACCTTC.

V gene TRBV7-2 combines with J gene TRBJ2-2; TRBD1 aligns across 12 bases. The CDR3 contains 17 residues. Germline CDR1 reads SGHTA; CDR2 reads FQGNSA. The V and J ends lost 6 bases and 3 bases, in that order; junction bases with no gene match: 8. The CDR3, as DNA: TGTGCCAGCAGTCTCGTCGGGACAGGGGGCTACACCGGGGAGCTGTTTTTT. Protein: CASSLVGTGGYTGELFF.

This chain connects TRBV24-1 to TRBJ2-3; TRBD2 matches 11 bases. Looked up from germline, CDR1 is KGHDR and CDR2 is SFDVKD. CDR3 length: 16 residues. The junction had 9 bases not matched to a gene; V was cut back by 11 bases and J by 0 bases. CDR3 sequence reads: CAIAGTSGDSTDTQYF. The DNA of the CDR3 is TGTGCCATCGCCGGGACTAGCGGAGACAGCACAGATACGCAGTATTTT.

This clonotype was counted only a few times. The chain has TRBV6-1 and TRBJ1-6; no definite D call. V lost 5 bases to trimming and J lost 3 bases, with 17 bases between them. The CDR3 totals 17 residues. The germline V gene encodes CDR1 MNHNS and CDR2 SASEGT. CDR3 loop: CASSIDQRQNYNSPLHF. CDR3 in DNA: TGTGCCAGCAGTATCGACCAACGGCAGAACTATAATTCACCCCTCCACTTT.

The J gene is TRBJ2-2, the V gene TRBV29-1; tentative D call: TRBD2 (6 bases). V gave up 5 bases and J gave up 0 bases, with 7 bases separating them. The germline V gene encodes CDR1 SQVTM and CDR2 ANQGSEA. The CDR3 contains 13 residues. The CDR3, as DNA: TGCAGCGTTTCTAGCGCGAACACCGGGGAGCTGTTTTTT. Its protein product is CSVSSANTGELFF.

The chain is built from TRBV28 and TRBJ2-7; D is possibly TRBD2 (5 bases). Germline V lookup: CDR1 MDHEN, CDR2 SYDVKM. Trimming took 7 bases from V and 4 from J, leaving 23 bases between them. The CDR3 loop spans 16 amino acids. The CDR3: CASIPGSLSLRYEQYF. DNA for the CDR3: TGTGCCAGCATTCCGGGATCCCTCAGTTTAAGATACGAGCAGTACTTC.

The chain recombines TRBV10-2 with TRBJ2-7, with D possibly being TRBD2 (6 bases). Trimming removed 2 bases at V and 6 bases at J, with 17 bases between. The CDR3 spans 15 residues. Germline-derived CDR1 and CDR2 are WSHSY and SAAADI. The CDR3 here is CASSEIRENRREQYF. DNA for the CDR3: TGCGCCAGCAGTGAGATACGGGAGAATCGACGCGAGCAGTACTTC.

The chain recombines TRBV18 with TRBJ1-5; 7 nucleotides match TRBD1. CDR3 length equals 15 residues. In germline, CDR1 is KGHSH, CDR2 LQKENI. Germline trimming cut 3 bases from V and 4 bases from J; bases unmatched to any gene: 6. CDR3 loop: CASSPGQGVNQPQHF. CDR3 in DNA: TGTGCCAGCTCACCGGGGCAGGGGGTTAATCAGCCCCAGCATTTT. The full variable domain, with the rest looked up from reference TRBV18 and TRBJ1-5, is NAGVMQNPRHLVRRRGQEARLRCSPMKGHSHVYWYRQLPEEGLKFMVYLQKENIIDESGMPKERFSAEFPKEGPSILRIQQVVRGDSAAYFCASSPGQGVNQPQHFGDGTRLSIL.

This clonotype turned up a few times. The chain is built from TRBV27 and TRBJ1-1; D gene uncertain. The CDR3 totals 14 residues. Trimming shortened V by 6 bases and J by 4 bases, and 15 bases separated the two germline ends. CDR1 is MNHEY, CDR2 SMNVEV, per germline (reference sequence). The CDR3 DNA reads TGTGCCAGCAGACCTCCGGGATCACCCACTGAAGCTTTCTTT. It codes for CASRPPGSPTEAFF.

The chain couples TRBV20-1 to TRBJ2-1, with 10 nucleotides matching TRBD2. V gave up 8 bases and J gave up 1 base; unmatched junction bases: 23. Germline assignment: CDR1 DFQATT and CDR2 SNEGSKA (reference sequence). The CDR3 length is 20 residues. CDR3 DNA: TGCAGTCCCGACCCAGCCGGGAGGCCCCTAGCGGGAGAGTCCTACAATGAGCAGTTCTTC. It specifies CSPDPAGRPLAGESYNEQFF.

The table lists this clonotype with a few counts. The chain carries TRBV11-2 and TRBJ2-5, with 11 bases that match TRBD1. This CDR3 is built from 17 residues. V trimming: 1 base; J trimming: 5 bases; junction bases outside the gene matches: 9. The germline CDR1 and CDR2 sequences are SGHAT and FQNNGV. The CDR3 nucleotides are TGTGCCAGCAGCTTAGGGCACGGGACAGGGGGGATGGAGACCCAGTACTTC. Translating it yields CASSLGHGTGGMETQYF.

This sequence joins TRBV7-8 and TRBJ2-7; tentatively, D is TRBD1 (6 bases). The germline CDR1 and CDR2 sequences are SGHVS and FQNEAQ. The V and J ends lost 1 base and 0 bases respectively, with 10 bases between them. The CDR3 spans 15 residues. The CDR3 DNA is TGTGCCAGCAGCTTAGTGGGACACCTCTCCTACGAGCAGTACTTC. Translated, it gives CASSLVGHLSYEQYF.

V usage is TRBV4-3 and J usage is TRBJ1-2, with 10 nucleotides matching TRBD1. Per germline, CDR1 LGHNA and CDR2 YSLEER. The J segment lost 1 base and the V segment lost 0 bases, leaving 14 bases of the junction unmatched. The CDR3 sequence is 20 residues long. CDR3 in amino acids: CASSQDIPRGQGKNNYGYTF. The CDR3 nucleotides read TGCGCCAGCAGCCAAGATATCCCCAGGGGACAGGGGAAAAATAACTATGGCTACACCTTC.

The genes are TRBV11-1 and TRBJ1-2, with TRBD1 matching 7 bases. The germline CDR1 and CDR2 sequences are SGHAT and FQDESV (reference sequence). The CDR3 contains 13 residues. V lost 1 base and J lost 8; bases outside the gene matches: 4. CDR3 amino acids: CASSLGQGRGYTF. CDR3 DNA: TGTGCCAGCAGCTTAGGACAGGGTCGCGGCTACACCTTC.